This TCR beta chain was captured in a study of CD8 T cells in ankylosing spondylitis. Study-wide points: Some motif variants had been reported before (in reactive arthritis synovial fluid and blood). There was a TCR beta motif, made of several highly homologous variants, that appeared characteristic of ankylosing spondylitis blood. Clones linked to disease, bearing a CD8+ phenotype, were relatively rare in peripheral blood. According to the report, clones linked to the disease were significantly enriched in matched synovial fluid samples taken from ankylosing spondylitis patients.

This clonotype was observed a few times. The target antigen is unknown. Quantitative 5'-RACE was performed with molecular barcodes, and it yielded the TCR beta libraries. TCRdb independently ran MiXCR on the 5' RACE reads; one entry per CDR3 protein. The repertoire holds some 840,000 distinct CDR3 sequences, with 10% to 15% as singletons. Sequencing was carried out using blood, either unsorted or a sorted T cell fraction (not recorded which). This receptor was taken from a male donor with ankylosing spondylitis.

The chain's CDR3 is CASSAMTSTAENIQYF. The CDR3 DNA is TGTGCCAGCAGCGCTATGACTAGCACTGCAGAAAACATTCAGTACTTC. This sequence joins TRBV11-2 and TRBJ2-4, with TRBD2 identical over 7 bases. After removal of 5 bases from V and 5 bases from J, the junction contained 12 bases not matched to a gene. The CDR3 length is 16 residues. The germline CDR1 and CDR2 sequences are SGHAT and FQNNGV.